Listed here is a single T cell receptor beta chain. Antigen unknown. The use of a sample-barcoded 5' primer and a J-beta primer mix characterized a second PCR of roughly 7 to 11 cycles. TCRdb reanalysed the 5' RACE reads using MiXCR and keeps one entry per CDR3 protein. Of just over 1 million distinct CDR3 sequences in the sample, over 35% were seen once. The sample comes from a study of blood T cells in healthy people across ages. The overall study: About one barcoded beta molecule was captured per two T cells (by template switching).

Study-wide results and limits: Unsorted PBMC input precluded a conclusive naive versus antigen-experienced comparison.

Germline V CDR1 and CDR2: SGHNT, YYREEE (reference sequence). The V and J ends lost 2 bases and 3 bases respectively, with 9 bases between them. There are 15 residues in the CDR3. The chain carries TRBV5-4 and TRBJ2-6; D may be TRBD1 (5 bases). Sequencing was done on a sample of blood. This sequence originates from a woman aged 55-69 years in good health. The CDR3 region has the DNA TGTGCCAGCAGCTTTGGGGCAAATGGGGCCAACGTCCTGACTTTC. Its protein product is CASSFGANGANVLTF.